The T cell receptor (beta chain) under discussion was sequenced for a study of T-cell memory formation after mild COVID-19. On the study more broadly: TCR clusters were largely donor specific.

Ten or more counts support this clonotype. The antigen remains undetermined. General study findings and limits: CM and EM subsets held most contracting CD4+ clones; EMRA held CD8+ ones.

Germline V gives CDR1 LGHDT, CDR2 YNNKEL (reference sequence). With 3 bases clipped from V and 3 bases from J, the junction kept 11 bases outside the gene matches. CDR3 length: 16 amino acids. TCRdb recomputed calls from the 5' RACE reads with MiXCR, one row per CDR3 protein. This sample yields around 530,000 distinct CDR3 sequences, of which less than 25% are seen a single time; approximately 8.4% belongs to the top ten. The sample comprised PBMCs or a T cell subset sorted from them (not recorded which). The chain carries TRBV3-1 and TRBJ2-7; 7 bases agree with TRBD1. The receptor's source is an adult woman who had mild COVID-19 (a few samples of this study predate the infection). Cell type and time point are not known. CDR3 nucleotide sequence: TGTGCCAGCAGCCACCACGGGACAGCCCTCCGCTACGAGCAGTACTTC. Translated: CASSHHGTALRYEQYF.